A selection of T cell receptor beta chains follows, all from one sample in a study of shared clonotypes between healthy human individuals. Clones were read by immunoSEQ multiplex PCR, and TCRdb kept only the in-frame ones, dropping some. The sample holds 2 million to 3 million clones, roughly 93% seen once. The sequencing input was naive CD4+ T cells from PBMCs. The receptors here all came from a man aged 18-30 years in good health. Some clones in this sample may be carry-over from other donors' samples. CDR3s include the opening cysteine and the closing phenylalanine or tryptophan. Fields, in order: V gene, clone size, J gene, D gene, CDR3 DNA, CDR3 protein. D genes are given only for firm matches. Where a row states a size, it is once, few, many or the class of an expanded clone; other rows omit it.

v_gene: TRBV30; abundance: NA; j_gene: TRBJ2-7; d_gene: NA; CDR3nt: TGTGCCTGTTGTGAACCCTACGAGCAGTACTTC; CDR3aa: CACCEPYEQYF
v_gene: TRBV18; abundance: NA; j_gene: TRBJ2-7; d_gene: TRBD1; CDR3nt: TGTGCCAGCTCACCACTCCGGGACAGGGCTTACGAGCAGTACTTC; CDR3aa: CASSPLRDRAYEQYF
v_gene: TRBV5-1; abundance: NA; j_gene: TRBJ2-1; d_gene: TRBD2; CDR3nt: TGCGCCAGCAGCCCGGTACCGGGACTAGCGTACAATGAGCAGTTCTTC; CDR3aa: CASSPVPGLAYNEQFF
v_gene: TRBV7-9; abundance: NA; j_gene: TRBJ1-2; d_gene: NA; CDR3nt: TGTGCCAGCAGCCTAAACGTTGGCAGTAACTATGGCTACACCTTC; CDR3aa: CASSLNVGSNYGYTF
v_gene: TRBV5-1; abundance: NA; j_gene: TRBJ2-2; d_gene: NA; CDR3nt: TGCGCCAGCAGCTTCGGCGGGAACACCGGGGAGCTGTTTTTT; CDR3aa: CASSFGGNTGELFF
v_gene: TRBV6-5; abundance: NA; j_gene: TRBJ2-1; d_gene: TRBD2; CDR3nt: TGTGCCAGCATGCCTAGCGGGAGAACGAATGAGCAGTTCTTC; CDR3aa: CASMPSGRTNEQFF
v_gene: TRBV9; abundance: NA; j_gene: TRBJ2-3; d_gene: NA; CDR3nt: TGTGCCAGCAGCCCGGAGGGGGACAGACCCACAGATACGCAGTATTTT; CDR3aa: CASSPEGDRPTDTQYF
v_gene: TRBV7-6; abundance: NA; j_gene: TRBJ2-2; d_gene: TRBD2; CDR3nt: TGTGCCAGCAGCTTTAGACTAGCGGGGAACACCGGGGAGCTGTTTTTT; CDR3aa: CASSFRLAGNTGELFF
v_gene: TRBV5-6; abundance: NA; j_gene: TRBJ2-3; d_gene: NA; CDR3nt: TGTGCCAGCAGCTTTAAGCCCTTTGCGGATACGCAGTATTTT; CDR3aa: CASSFKPFADTQYF
v_gene: TRBV28; abundance: NA; j_gene: TRBJ1-2; d_gene: NA; CDR3nt: TGTGCCAGCAGTTTAAGCGGCTACACCTTC; CDR3aa: CASSLSGYTF
v_gene: TRBV30; abundance: NA; j_gene: TRBJ2-7; d_gene: NA; CDR3nt: TGTGCCTGGGGTCCAGCGGTGAGGCCCCGCTACGAGCAGTACTTC; CDR3aa: CAWGPAVRPRYEQYF
v_gene: TRBV4-3; abundance: NA; j_gene: TRBJ1-2; d_gene: NA; CDR3nt: TGCGCCAGCAGCCATCGCCAGGGGAGGTCCTATGGCTACACCTTC; CDR3aa: CASSHRQGRSYGYTF
v_gene: TRBV28; abundance: NA; j_gene: TRBJ2-1; d_gene: TRBD2; CDR3nt: TGTGCCAGCAGCCTCTCCCTAGCGGTCTCCTACAATGAGCAGTTCTTC; CDR3aa: CASSLSLAVSYNEQFF
v_gene: TRBV28; abundance: NA; j_gene: TRBJ1-6; d_gene: NA; CDR3nt: TGTGCCAGCAGTTTCCCTATCCGGAGCTCCTATAATTCACCCCTCCACTTT; CDR3aa: CASSFPIRSSYNSPLHF
v_gene: TRBV5-1; abundance: NA; j_gene: TRBJ1-1; d_gene: TRBD1; CDR3nt: TGCGCCAGCAGCTTGCTAGGGACAGGAAACACTGAAGCTTTCTTT; CDR3aa: CASSLLGTGNTEAFF
v_gene: TRBV4-1; abundance: NA; j_gene: TRBJ2-2; d_gene: NA; CDR3nt: TGCGCCAGCAGCCAAGGATGGACTGGCCTAGCCCCCGGGGAGCTGTTTTTT; CDR3aa: CASSQGWTGLAPGELFF
v_gene: TRBV19; abundance: once; j_gene: TRBJ2-5; d_gene: NA; CDR3nt: TGTGCCAGTAGTGGACTATTCGAGACCCAGTACTTC; CDR3aa: CASSGLFETQYF
v_gene: TRBV14; abundance: NA; j_gene: TRBJ1-2; d_gene: NA; CDR3nt: TGTGCCAGCAGCCAAGAACCAGCAGTGGGGTTCAACTATGGCTACACCTTC; CDR3aa: CASSQEPAVGFNYGYTF
v_gene: TRBV2; abundance: few; j_gene: TRBJ2-4; d_gene: TRBD2; CDR3nt: TGTGCCAGCAGTGGCCAGGCAGCGGGAGCTCGAAACATTCAGTACTTC; CDR3aa: CASSGQAAGARNIQYF
v_gene: TRBV5-4; abundance: NA; j_gene: TRBJ2-5; d_gene: TRBD2; CDR3nt: TGTGCCAGCAGCTTGGGGCTAGCGGGGCAAGAGACCCAGTACTTC; CDR3aa: CASSLGLAGQETQYF
v_gene: TRBV11-2; abundance: NA; j_gene: TRBJ2-7; d_gene: NA; CDR3nt: TGTGCCAGCAGCCCCCTCGCCTCTCTCGCCTCCTACGAGCAGTACTTC; CDR3aa: CASSPLASLASYEQYF
v_gene: TRBV10-1; abundance: NA; j_gene: TRBJ1-1; d_gene: NA; CDR3nt: TGCGCCAGCCGAAACGTCGGGGCTGGAGTGAACACTGAAGCTTTCTTT; CDR3aa: CASRNVGAGVNTEAFF
v_gene: TRBV28; abundance: NA; j_gene: TRBJ2-1; d_gene: NA; CDR3nt: TGTGCCAGCAGTTGGGACACCTACAATGAGCAGTTCTTC; CDR3aa: CASSWDTYNEQFF
v_gene: TRBV5-1; abundance: NA; j_gene: TRBJ2-1; d_gene: NA; CDR3nt: TGCGCCAGCAGCTCAAACTCGCAATATAGCGCCTACGGCGACAATGAGCAGTTCTTC; CDR3aa: CASSSNSQYSAYGDNEQFF
v_gene: TRBV10-2; abundance: NA; j_gene: TRBJ2-1; d_gene: TRBD1; CDR3nt: TGCGCCAGCAGTCCCGGGACAGGGTCTAATGAGCAGTTCTTC; CDR3aa: CASSPGTGSNEQFF
v_gene: TRBV5-1; abundance: NA; j_gene: TRBJ2-1; d_gene: TRBD1; CDR3nt: TGCGCCAGCAGCTTGGCGGGACAGCCCTACAATGAGCAGTTCTTC; CDR3aa: CASSLAGQPYNEQFF
v_gene: TRBV7-3; abundance: once; j_gene: TRBJ2-1; d_gene: NA; CDR3nt: TGTGCCAGCAGCTTCCGAAAGATCTGGTGCACCCCCGCGACAGCATCCATCTTC; CDR3aa: CASSFRKIWCTPATASIF
v_gene: TRBV18; abundance: NA; j_gene: TRBJ2-1; d_gene: TRBD2; CDR3nt: TGTGCCAGCTCACCACGGGCTAGCGGGAGGGCCAAGGATGAGCAGTTCTTC; CDR3aa: CASSPRASGRAKDEQFF
v_gene: TRBV20-1; abundance: NA; j_gene: TRBJ2-3; d_gene: NA; CDR3nt: TGCAGTGCCCCAGTACCAGATACGCAGTATTTT; CDR3aa: CSAPVPDTQYF
v_gene: TRBV10-1; abundance: NA; j_gene: TRBJ2-2; d_gene: NA; CDR3nt: TGCGCCAGCAGTGAGAGAACCGAAGGCGGGGAGCTGTTTTTT; CDR3aa: CASSERTEGGELFF
v_gene: TRBV11-2; abundance: NA; j_gene: TRBJ1-1; d_gene: NA; CDR3nt: TGTGCCAGCAGCCCGAGTTTGGGACACACTGAAGCTTTCTTT; CDR3aa: CASSPSLGHTEAFF
v_gene: TRBV27; abundance: NA; j_gene: TRBJ2-1; d_gene: NA; CDR3nt: TGTGCCAGCAGGGACAGTTCCTACGAGCAGTTCTTC; CDR3aa: CASRDSSYEQFF
v_gene: TRBV5-6; abundance: NA; j_gene: TRBJ1-3; d_gene: NA; CDR3nt: TGTGCCAGCAGCTTTCGTGTATCAGGGGTGGCTGGAAACACCATATATTTT; CDR3aa: CASSFRVSGVAGNTIYF
v_gene: TRBV4-2; abundance: NA; j_gene: TRBJ2-1; d_gene: NA; CDR3nt: TGTGCCAGCAGCCAAGACCCCATTCCGACCTCCTACAATGAGCAGTTCTTC; CDR3aa: CASSQDPIPTSYNEQFF
v_gene: TRBV2; abundance: NA; j_gene: TRBJ2-3; d_gene: TRBD1; CDR3nt: TGTGCCAGCGGGGACAGGGCGAGGGCAGATACGCAGTATTTT; CDR3aa: CASGDRARADTQYF
v_gene: TRBV6-5; abundance: NA; j_gene: TRBJ1-5; d_gene: TRBD1; CDR3nt: TGTGCCAGCAGTCGGACAGGGGCGGGTGCTCAGCCCCAGCATTTT; CDR3aa: CASSRTGAGAQPQHF
v_gene: TRBV27; abundance: NA; j_gene: TRBJ2-7; d_gene: NA; CDR3nt: TGTGCCAGCAGTTTCCCTGGGGGGTCCGAGCAGTACTTC; CDR3aa: CASSFPGGSEQYF
v_gene: TRBV10-3; abundance: NA; j_gene: TRBJ1-4; d_gene: NA; CDR3nt: TGTGCCATCAGTGAGTCCGACACTATGGAGGAAAAACTGTTTTTT; CDR3aa: CAISESDTMEEKLFF
v_gene: TRBV6-1; abundance: NA; j_gene: TRBJ2-7; d_gene: TRBD2; CDR3nt: TGTGCCAGCAATCGGGCTAGCGGGAATTTCTACGAGCAGTACTTC; CDR3aa: CASNRASGNFYEQYF
v_gene: TRBV19; abundance: NA; j_gene: TRBJ1-1; d_gene: NA; CDR3nt: TGTGCCAGTAGTACATACTTGGACAGCGGGAACACTGAAGCTTTCTTT; CDR3aa: CASSTYLDSGNTEAFF
v_gene: TRBV19; abundance: NA; j_gene: TRBJ1-5; d_gene: TRBD1; CDR3nt: TGTGCCAGTAGTGAAGCCGGGACAGGGTTTCGTCAGCCCCAGCATTTT; CDR3aa: CASSEAGTGFRQPQHF
v_gene: TRBV7-8; abundance: NA; j_gene: TRBJ1-4; d_gene: NA; CDR3nt: TGTGCCAGCAGCTTAGCACAGGGAAGCGAAAAACTGTTTTTT; CDR3aa: CASSLAQGSEKLFF